This T cell receptor (beta chain) was observed in a study of blood T cell repertoires in COVID-19. The wider study: Sources were T cells, B-cell-depleted T cells, or PBMCs; the material itself was cDNA or gDNA.

Original methodology: Amplified reference gene primers provided the basis for estimating nucleated cell counts. TCRdb's table, derived via immunoSEQ multiplex PCR, lists solely in-frame clones and lacks some. Clonal size and the V and J genes are those of that table, whereas D and trimming came from the DNA. This sample has about 140,000 clones; roughly four fifths occur once, and the top ten carry approximately 4.5%. The CDR3 is 14 amino acids. Looked up from germline, CDR1 is MNHEY and CDR2 is SMNVEV (reference sequence). V gave up 5 bases and J gave up 5 bases; unmatched junction bases: 7. This TCR came from a woman of 80 years or more with active or convalescent COVID-19. Sequenced input: peripheral blood. The rearrangement links TRBV27 to TRBJ1-1; 8 nucleotides line up with TRBD1. CDR3 loop: CASSRTGRSTEAFF. CDR3 in DNA: TGTGCCAGCAGTCGGACAGGGAGGAGTACTGAAGCTTTCTTT.